The 32 T cell receptor beta chains below all came from one sample that was sequenced in a study of OX40 agonist ivuxolimab in advanced cancers. The repertoire was sequenced with immunoSEQ multiplex PCR; TCRdb's copy has only in-frame clones and lacks some. This table has some 80,000 clones, roughly four fifths appearing once. The starting material was CD4+ or CD8+ T cells sorted from blood, obtained in a trial of the OX40 agonist ivuxolimab. These receptors were taken from an adult with an advanced solid tumor such as melanoma, head and neck, liver or kidney cancer.

The CDR3 loop is CASSARDNYNEQFF. The CDR3 coding sequence is TGTGCCAGCAGTGCACGGGACAATTACAATGAGCAGTTCTTC. This sequence joins TRBV2 and TRBJ2-1; D is perhaps TRBD1 (6 bases). The V end was cut by 4 bases, the J end by 4 bases, with 11 bases between. The germline V gene has CDR1 SNHLY and CDR2 FYNNEI. The CDR3 has 14 amino acids.

This clone was detected only a few times. The chain links TRBV7-2 to TRBJ2-5; 7 nucleotides match TRBD2. The germline V gene encodes CDR1 SGHTA and CDR2 FQGNSA. V lost 0 bases and J lost 4; bases outside the gene matches: 2. This CDR3 has 14 amino acids. CDR3 residues: CASSLAGGGETQYF. The CDR3 nucleotides are TGTGCCAGCAGCTTAGCGGGCGGGGGAGAGACCCAGTACTTC.

V gene TRBV2 combines with J gene TRBJ2-7, with D tentatively TRBD1 (5 bases). Germline V gene lookup returns CDR1 SNHLY and CDR2 FYNNEI. The V end was cut by 6 bases, the J end by 2 bases, with 11 bases between. This CDR3 region has 13 residues. The CDR3 bases are TGTGCCAGCAGCGTCGGACATACCTACGAGCAGTACTTC. Its translation is CASSVGHTYEQYF.

The chain uses TRBV7-9 and TRBJ2-7; 10 positions match TRBD1. CDR1 and CDR2 (germline): SEHNR, FQNEAQ (reference sequence). The V gene end was trimmed by 3 bases and the J gene end by 0 bases; junction bases not matched to a gene: 2. This CDR3 spans 15 amino acids. The CDR3 protein is CASSFGQGVSYEQYF. The CDR3 DNA reads as TGTGCCAGCAGCTTTGGACAGGGGGTCTCCTACGAGCAGTACTTC.

A few counts support this clone. The rearrangement joins TRBV19 to TRBJ1-5, with 7 positions matching TRBD1. The trim removed 8 bases at V and 3 bases at J, leaving 4 bases unmatched. The CDR3 is 13 residues long. Germline V gene sequence: CDR1 LNHDA, CDR2 SQIVND (reference sequence). The CDR3 sequence: CASSGQNNQPQHF. The CDR3 region has the DNA TGTGCCAGTTCGGGACAGAACAATCAGCCCCAGCATTTT.

The chain couples TRBV11-3 to TRBJ2-4; 12 bases line up with TRBD2. The CDR3 consists of 15 residues. The V segment lost 5 bases and the J segment 6 bases; nucleotides outside the gene matches: 5. Per the germline V gene, CDR1 is SGHNT and CDR2 is YENEEA. CDR3 DNA: TGTGCCAGCAGCACCGGACTAGCGGGGTCAAACATTCAGTACTTC. Translating gives CASSTGLAGSNIQYF.

This chain joins TRBV2 and TRBJ2-3; D unclear. The CDR3 contains 14 residues. With 8 bases removed from V and 1 base from J, the gap between germline ends came to 13 bases. CDR1 SNHLY and CDR2 FYNNEI come from the germline V gene. Here the CDR3 DNA reads TGTGCCAGCGGGCTGACGCTAGGCACAGATACGCAGTATTTT. Its translation: CASGLTLGTDTQYF.

The chain couples TRBV18 to TRBJ2-7; weak D call: TRBD2 (6 bases). The CDR3 totals 16 residues. CDR1 KGHSH and CDR2 LQKENI come from the germline V gene. Trimming pared 0 bases from V and 4 bases from J, leaving 16 bases between. CDR3 DNA sequence: TGTGCCAGCTCACCACCTAAGGACGGGGGAAGGTACGAGCAGTACTTC. Translation: CASSPPKDGGRYEQYF.

The J gene is TRBJ1-1, the V gene TRBV19, with D hard to call. Trimming pared 4 bases from V and 1 base from J, leaving 7 bases between. This CDR3 has 13 amino acids. Germline-derived CDR1 and CDR2 are LNHDA and SQIVND (reference sequence). The CDR3 protein is CASSRTSNTEAFF. CDR3 DNA: TGTGCCAGTAGTAGAACGTCGAACACTGAAGCTTTCTTT.

V usage is TRBV19 and J usage is TRBJ2-7; tentatively, D is TRBD2 (5 bases). The CDR3 contains 14 residues. Germline V gives CDR1 LNHDA, CDR2 SQIVND (reference sequence). V was pared by 3 bases and J by 2 bases, with 11 bases between. The CDR3 sequence: CASSINRGTYEQYF. The CDR3 DNA sequence: TGTGCCAGTAGTATTAACCGGGGAACCTACGAGCAGTACTTC.

This chain uses TRBV19 with TRBJ2-3; the D gene is possibly TRBD2 (6 bases). V was pared by 6 bases and J by 2 bases, with 12 bases between. CDR3 length: 14 amino acids. Germline CDR1 is LNHDA and CDR2 is SQIVND (reference sequence). CDR3 sequence reads: CASSVGTYTDTQYF. The CDR3 coding sequence is TGTGCCAGTAGCGTTGGGACTTACACAGATACGCAGTATTTT.

This clone was counted only a few times. J is TRBJ2-2 and V is TRBV18, with D hard to call. The CDR3 has 14 amino acids. The V end was cut by 6 bases, the J end by 4 bases, with 12 bases between. Germline V gene sequence: CDR1 KGHSH, CDR2 LQKENI. The CDR3 region has the DNA TGTGCCAGCTCCCCAGCGCCAATCACCGGGGAGCTGTTTTTT. This translates into CASSPAPITGELFF.

The gene calls are TRBV27 and TRBJ1-1; 9 positions match TRBD1. From germline, CDR1 is MNHEY and CDR2 SMNVEV (reference sequence). V dropped 4 bases and J dropped 5; count of bases not matched to a gene: 5. CDR3 length equals 14 residues. CDR3 DNA sequence: TGTGCCAGCAGTTCGGGACAGGGTCGGACTGAAGCTTTCTTT. Translating gives CASSSGQGRTEAFF.

V is TRBV6-5 and J is TRBJ2-7; TRBD1 aligns across 8 bases. Germline trimming cut 2 bases from V and 5 bases from J; bases unmatched to any gene: 5. Germline CDR1 is MNHEY and CDR2 is SVGAGI. This CDR3 comprises 14 residues. The CDR3 region is CASSYPGQANEQYF. The CDR3 DNA reads TGTGCCAGCAGTTACCCGGGACAGGCCAACGAGCAGTACTTC.

The chain's CDR3 is CASSRQGRNTEAFF. CDR3 sequence (DNA): TGTGCCAGCAGCCGACAGGGCCGGAACACTGAAGCTTTCTTT. The chain carries TRBV7-2 and TRBJ1-1; 7 bases fit TRBD1. This CDR3 contains 14 residues. J was trimmed by 1 base and V by 5 bases; bases with no gene match: 4. CDR1 is SGHTA and CDR2 is FQGNSA in the germline V gene. The whole variable domain, remainder taken from reference TRBV7-2 and TRBJ1-1, is GAGVSQSPSNKVTEKGKDVELRCDPISGHTALYWYRQSLGQGLEFLIYFQGNSAPDKSGLPSDRFSAERTGGSVSTLTIQRTQQEDSAVYLCASSRQGRNTEAFFGQGTRLTVV.

This clone appeared once. The CDR3 nucleotides are TGTGCCAGCAGCGCGGGACAGTGGAACACTGAAGCTTTCTTT. Amino acid sequence: CASSAGQWNTEAFF. The rearrangement uses TRBV7-2 and TRBJ1-1, with 7 bases fitting TRBD1. The V segment lost 5 bases and the J segment 1 base; nucleotides outside the gene matches: 4. The CDR3 has 14 residues. The germline gives CDR1 SGHTA, CDR2 FQGNSA.

The chain uses TRBV6-1 and TRBJ1-3; a possible D gene is TRBD1 (5 bases). CDR1 MNHNS and CDR2 SASEGT come from the germline V gene. The CDR3 spans 14 residues. The V gene lost 7 bases and the J gene lost 5 bases, with 15 bases spanning the gap. As DNA, the CDR3 is TGTGCCAGCATTACGGCAGGGACTAGAAACACCATATATTTT. Protein product: CASITAGTRNTIYF.

The chain has TRBV19 and TRBJ1-1, with TRBD1 as a possible D gene (5 bases). V was pared by 3 bases and J by 0 bases, with 17 bases between. Germline V gene sequence: CDR1 LNHDA, CDR2 SQIVND (reference sequence). The CDR3 runs 17 residues. DNA for the CDR3: TGTGCCAGTAGTATGGGACGGGTCGGGCCCATGAACACTGAAGCTTTCTTT. This gives the protein CASSMGRVGPMNTEAFF.

This chain connects TRBV4-3 to TRBJ1-2, with TRBD1 as a possible D gene (6 bases). The CDR3 runs to 14 residues. Looked up from germline, CDR1 is LGHNA and CDR2 is YSLEER. V was clipped by 0 bases and J by 8 bases, with 13 bases between them. The CDR3 DNA reads TGCGCCAGCAGCCAAGATTTCCAGGGGTACGGCTACACCTTC. It encodes CASSQDFQGYGYTF.

The chain combines TRBV7-9 with TRBJ2-3; a possible D gene is TRBD2 (5 bases). V was shortened by 3 bases and J by 2 bases, with 12 bases between the two germline ends. Germline values: CDR1 SEHNR, CDR2 FQNEAQ (reference sequence). The CDR3 is 15 residues long. The CDR3: CASSFPKDFTDTQYF. CDR3 coding DNA: TGTGCCAGCAGCTTTCCCAAGGACTTCACAGATACGCAGTATTTT.

This chain connects TRBV30 to TRBJ1-2; 7 bases line up with TRBD1. V gave up 3 bases and J gave up 7 bases; unmatched junction bases: 11. The CDR3 covers 14 residues. Germline CDR1 is GTSNPN and CDR2 is SVGIG (reference sequence). The CDR3 loop is CAWRGRGRPSGYTF. CDR3 sequence (DNA): TGTGCCTGGAGGGGGAGGGGGCGGCCCTCTGGCTACACCTTC.

This clone was detected once. The rearrangement links TRBV29-1 to TRBJ1-1; D remains ambiguous. The V gene's germline CDR1 is SQVTM and CDR2 ANQGSEA. Trimming removed 7 bases from V and 5 bases from J, with 17 bases in between. This CDR3 is 13 amino acids long. In DNA, the CDR3 is TGCAGCGGTTCGAAGACGATATTGACTGAAGCTTTCTTT. Translated, it gives CSGSKTILTEAFF.

The rearrangement links TRBV25-1 to TRBJ1-1; 9 nucleotides align to TRBD1. Per the germline V gene, CDR1 is MGHDK and CDR2 is SYGVNS. Germline trimming cut 4 bases from V and 4 bases from J; bases unmatched to any gene: 10. The CDR3 sequence is 16 residues long. Here the CDR3 DNA reads TGTGCCAGCAGTGCGGACAGGGGAGGGGTGGGCACTGAAGCTTTCTTT. Its translation is CASSADRGGVGTEAFF.

This clone was counted once. This chain uses TRBV6-5 with TRBJ1-4; D gene uncertain. Trimming removed 2 bases at V and 8 bases at J, with 9 bases between. The CDR3 extends over 13 amino acids. Germline V gene sequence: CDR1 MNHEY, CDR2 SVGAGI. The CDR3 bases are TGTGCCAGCAGTTACACCCGGGAAGAAAAACTGTTTTTT. It translates to CASSYTREEKLFF.

This clone was observed once. This chain connects TRBV7-2 to TRBJ2-1, with no clear D. Trimming took off 4 bases at V and 7 bases at J, with 14 bases between the two ends. Per the germline V gene, CDR1 is SGHTA and CDR2 is FQGNSA. The CDR3 covers 14 residues. This chain's CDR3 is CASSSPFPRNEQFF. The CDR3 nucleotides read TGTGCCAGCAGCTCCCCTTTCCCCCGAAATGAGCAGTTCTTC.

The chain employs TRBV28 and TRBJ1-3; perhaps TRBD1 as D (6 bases). Germline V CDR1 and CDR2: MDHEN, SYDVKM. Trimming took off 6 bases at V and 3 bases at J, with 18 bases between the two ends. The CDR3 extends over 16 amino acids. The CDR3, as DNA: TGTGCCAGCAGCAGATCGGGGGGCCAGGATGGAAACACCATATATTTT. Translated: CASSRSGGQDGNTIYF.

V gene TRBV5-5 combines with J gene TRBJ1-1; D is uncertain. From germline, CDR1 is SGHKS and CDR2 YYEKEE (reference sequence). Trimming removed 7 bases at V and 4 bases at J, with 14 bases between. This CDR3 spans 13 amino acids. The CDR3 region has the DNA TGTGCCAGCGAGGCCTCACCGGGCACTGAAGCTTTCTTT. Amino acid sequence: CASEASPGTEAFF. The whole variable domain, filled in from reference TRBV5-5 and TRBJ1-1, reads DAGVTQSPTHLIKTRGQQVTLRCSPISGHKSVSWYQQVLGQGPQFIFQYYEKEERGRGNFPDRFSARQFPNYSSELNVNALLLGDSALYLCASEASPGTEAFFGQGTRLTVV.

This clone has a handful of counts. The chain joins TRBV11-2 to TRBJ1-2, with D uncertain. Trimming cost V 4 bases and J 4 bases, with 13 bases left between them. The CDR3 length is 14 residues. The germline V gene encodes CDR1 SGHAT and CDR2 FQNNGV. Here the CDR3 DNA reads TGTGCCAGCAGCTACCCCCGGGCTTTCTATGGCTACACCTTC. This codes for CASSYPRAFYGYTF.

The chain couples TRBV7-9 to TRBJ1-1, with 9 positions matching TRBD1. CDR3 length equals 13 residues. Germline CDR1 reads SEHNR; CDR2 reads FQNEAQ (reference sequence). V shed 5 bases and J 9 bases; nucleotides not matched to a gene: 7. The CDR3 bases are TGTGCCAGCAGCCCATGGGACAGGGACAAAGCTTTCTTT. Residues: CASSPWDRDKAFF.

The CDR3, as DNA: TGTGCCAGTAGTCCCGGGACACTCACTAATCAGCCCCAGCATTTT. Encoded protein: CASSPGTLTNQPQHF. V usage is TRBV19 and J usage is TRBJ1-5; D is possibly TRBD1 (6 bases). This CDR3 has 15 residues. V dropped 5 bases and J dropped 4 bases, with 15 bases sitting between them. Germline V gives CDR1 LNHDA, CDR2 SQIVND (reference sequence).

This sequence joins TRBV11-2 and TRBJ2-3, with 7 bases that match TRBD2. The CDR3 spans 15 residues. Trimming at V came to 5 bases and at J to 2 bases, leaving 7 bases not matched to a gene. The germline V gene encodes CDR1 SGHAT and CDR2 FQNNGV. The CDR3 is CASSPQRGYTDTQYF. For the CDR3, the DNA is TGTGCCAGCAGCCCCCAGCGGGGTTACACAGATACGCAGTATTTT.

DNA of the CDR3: TGTGCCAGCAGCGGAACCCGTGGAGGAGCGGGAGGGCCGGGAGAGACCCAGTACTTC. This gives the protein CASSGTRGGAGGPGETQYF. The chain carries TRBV11-2 and TRBJ2-5; 10 bases are a match to TRBD2. V dropped 5 bases and J dropped 4; count of bases not matched to a gene: 19. CDR3 length: 19 residues. Looked up from germline, CDR1 is SGHAT and CDR2 is FQNNGV. Full variable domain (missing parts from reference TRBV11-2 and TRBJ2-5): EAGVAQSPRYKIIEKRQSVAFWCNPISGHATLYWYQQILGQGPKLLIQFQNNGVVDDSQLPKDRFSAERLKGVDSTLKIQPAKLEDSAVYLCASSGTRGGAGGPGETQYFGPGTRLLVL.